These 32 T cell receptor beta chains share one sample of origin, sequenced in a study of shared T cell receptors in the human thymus. Here immunoSEQ multiplex PCR was the method, and the copy in TCRdb shows in-frame clones only, minus some. Altogether almost 550,000 clones are present, 70% to 80% being singletons, with the ten largest covering 0.013%. This same sample was also part of a study on human thymus T cells.

The sample taken for sequencing was thymocytes. The receptors derive from a boy younger than two with a congenital heart defect.

The CDR3 DNA reads TGTGCCAGCAGCCCGGGTTGTCGGACCGGGGAGCTGTTTTTT. It yields the protein CASSPGCRTGELFF. V usage is TRBV11-2 and J usage is TRBJ2-2; D is unresolved. CDR3 length: 14 residues. Germline CDR1 SGHAT, CDR2 FQNNGV. Trimming removed 5 bases from V and 5 bases from J, with 12 bases in between.

Only one count was recorded for this clone. V and J are TRBV27 and TRBJ2-3; TRBD1 agrees at 10 bases. Germline CDR1 and CDR2: MNHEY and SMNVEV (reference sequence). The ends lost 3 bases at V and 2 bases at J; junction bases unmatched: 11. The CDR3 contains 18 residues. In nucleotides, the CDR3 is TGTGCCAGCAGTTTGGGACAGGGGTTAGCGGGAATCACAGATACGCAGTATTTT. Its translation: CASSLGQGLAGITDTQYF.

The chain couples TRBV9 to TRBJ1-6; tentatively, D is TRBD1 (5 bases). The CDR3 is 15 residues long. Between the trimmed V and J ends, which lost 0 bases and 6 bases, there was a span of 10 bases. Germline values: CDR1 SGDLS, CDR2 YYNGEE. CDR3 amino acids: CASSVDGAFNSPLHF. Here the CDR3 DNA reads TGTGCCAGCAGCGTAGATGGGGCGTTTAATTCACCCCTCCACTTT.

J is TRBJ2-6 and V is TRBV5-6; no definite D call. Germline lookup yields CDR1 SGHDT and CDR2 YYEEEE. This CDR3 region has 17 residues. Deletions cut 0 bases from V and 2 bases from J, with 12 bases between. The CDR3 loop reads CASSLGPPWPGANVLTF. Here the CDR3 DNA reads TGTGCCAGCAGCTTGGGCCCGCCTTGGCCTGGGGCCAACGTCCTGACTTTC.

V is TRBV14 and J is TRBJ2-7; D possibly corresponds to TRBD2 (7 bases). This CDR3 region has 17 residues. V lost 3 bases and J 4 bases, leaving 22 bases between the germline ends. CDR1 and CDR2 from the germline V gene are SGHDN and FVKESK. CDR3 amino acids: CASSHSGGRAPEYEQYF. In nucleotides, the CDR3 is TGTGCCAGCAGCCATTCCGGGGGGCGCGCCCCTGAATACGAGCAGTACTTC.

The chain employs TRBV6-4 and TRBJ1-1; perhaps TRBD1 as D (5 bases). The germline gives CDR1 MRHNA, CDR2 SNTAGT. The length of the CDR3 is 17 residues. Between the trimmed V and J ends, which lost 0 bases and 1 base, there was a span of 15 bases. The CDR3 nucleotides read TGTGCCAGCAGTGACTCGATCCAGGGAACTAAGAACACTGAAGCTTTCTTT. Translated: CASSDSIQGTKNTEAFF.

The chain links TRBV11-2 to TRBJ2-7; 8 bases are shared with TRBD1. The junction had 5 bases not matched to a gene; V was cut back by 3 bases and J by 1 base. Per germline, CDR1 SGHAT and CDR2 FQNNGV. The CDR3 is 15 residues long. The CDR3 here is CASSFRDRSSYEQYF. The CDR3 DNA is TGTGCCAGCAGCTTTCGGGACAGGTCGTCCTACGAGCAGTACTTC.

This sequence joins TRBV15 and TRBJ2-3; D possibly corresponds to TRBD2 (5 bases). CDR3 size: 17 residues. V shed 0 bases and J shed 5 bases, with 18 bases lying between them. The germline V gene has CDR1 LNHNV and CDR2 YYDKDF (reference sequence). This CDR3 reads CATSRDLSAGSGDTQYF. The CDR3 nucleotides are TGTGCCACCAGCAGAGATCTTTCGGCGGGCTCCGGAGATACGCAGTATTTT.

The rearrangement joins TRBV27 to TRBJ2-1; TRBD2 might be the D (6 bases). Per germline, CDR1 MNHEY and CDR2 SMNVEV (reference sequence). The V end was cut by 5 bases, the J end by 7 bases, with 12 bases between. The CDR3 consists of 13 residues. CDR3 sequence: CASSPTRKNEQFF. CDR3 sequence (DNA): TGTGCCAGCAGTCCGACTAGGAAGAATGAGCAGTTCTTC.

The chain links TRBV5-6 to TRBJ2-1; 10 bases agree with TRBD2. V gave up 3 bases and J gave up 0 bases; unmatched junction bases: 12. Germline CDR1 reads SGHDT; CDR2 reads YYEEEE. CDR3 length: 19 residues. CDR3 loop: CASSYPRISSGSSYNEQFF. The CDR3 DNA reads TGTGCCAGCAGCTACCCACGAATCTCTAGCGGGAGCTCCTACAATGAGCAGTTCTTC.

This sequence joins TRBV27 and TRBJ2-1; 13 bases are shared with TRBD2. CDR1 is MNHEY, CDR2 SMNVEV, per germline (reference sequence). The CDR3 is made up of 16 amino acids. V lost 7 bases and J lost 9; bases outside the gene matches: 12. The CDR3 sequence is CASTKRGTSGISEQFF. The DNA of the CDR3 is TGTGCCAGCACCAAACGAGGGACTAGCGGGATATCTGAGCAGTTCTTC.

CDR3 sequence: CASRKRDSSYNEQFF. CDR3 DNA sequence: TGTGCCAGCAGGAAACGGGACTCGTCCTACAATGAGCAGTTCTTC. The V call is TRBV5-4, the J call TRBJ2-1; possibly TRBD2 for D (6 bases). The germline CDR1 and CDR2 sequences are SGHNT and YYREEE (reference sequence). The germline V and J ends were trimmed by 5 bases and 1 base, with 13 bases remaining between them. The CDR3 is made up of 15 amino acids.

CDR3 in amino acids: CAWSVPLALAPSYNEQFF. The CDR3 region has the DNA TGTGCCTGGAGTGTACCCTTAGCCCTAGCGCCATCCTACAATGAGCAGTTCTTC. V is TRBV30 and J is TRBJ2-1; the D gene is possibly TRBD2 (6 bases). CDR3 length: 18 residues. The germline gives CDR1 GTSNPN, CDR2 SVGIG (reference sequence). Trimming shortened V by 0 bases and J by 1 base, and 19 bases separated the two germline ends.

The genes are TRBV28 and TRBJ2-3, with 9 bases identical to TRBD1. This CDR3 contains 16 residues. V was clipped by 5 bases and J by 2 bases; unmatched bases: 8. Germline V gene lookup returns CDR1 MDHEN and CDR2 SYDVKM. CDR3 loop: CASSRSGQGYTDTQYF. CDR3 coding DNA: TGTGCCAGCAGTAGATCCGGACAGGGGTACACAGATACGCAGTATTTT. Full variable domain (remainder filled in from reference TRBV28 and TRBJ2-3): DVKVTQSSRYLVKRTGEKVFLECVQDMDHENMFWYRQDPGLGLRLIYFSYDVKMKEKGDIPEGYSVSREKKERFSLILESASTNQTSMYLCASSRSGQGYTDTQYFGPGTRLTVL.

This clone was found once. The chain has TRBV4-3 and TRBJ2-5; D ambiguous. The CDR3 is made up of 14 amino acids. V lost 4 bases, J lost 6 bases, and 15 bases lay in between. Germline loops: CDR1 LGHNA, CDR2 YSLEER. DNA for the CDR3: TGCGCCAGCAGCCCGGCACAGCACCAGAAGACCCAGTACTTC. Translation: CASSPAQHQKTQYF.

The chain uses TRBV4-1 and TRBJ2-1; 13 positions agree with TRBD2. The CDR3 has 18 amino acids. With V trimmed by 1 base and J by 6 bases, 9 bases remained unmatched. Germline CDR1 MGHRA, CDR2 YSYEKL. CDR3 loop: CASSQGLLAGGPLNEQFF. CDR3 nucleotides: TGCGCCAGCAGCCAAGGGCTACTAGCGGGAGGGCCGCTCAATGAGCAGTTCTTC.

V and J are TRBV5-5 and TRBJ1-1; D possibly corresponds to TRBD1 (5 bases). The germline CDR1 and CDR2 sequences are SGHKS and YYEKEE (reference sequence). The V gene lost 6 bases and the J gene lost 10 bases, with 22 bases spanning the gap. The CDR3 is made up of 14 amino acids. The CDR3 protein is CASKGNGRAGGAFF. CDR3 coding DNA: TGTGCCAGCAAGGGAAACGGTCGGGCGGGGGGAGCTTTCTTT.

The chain employs TRBV5-6 and TRBJ2-6, with 8 bases fitting TRBD1. The trim removed 0 bases at V and 1 base at J, leaving 9 bases unmatched. The germline V gene encodes CDR1 SGHDT and CDR2 YYEEEE. This CDR3 comprises 19 residues. The CDR3 nucleotides are TGTGCCAGCAGCTTGGGCAGGGGCAGGGGGCGGTCTGGGGCCAACGTCCTGACTTTC. It translates to CASSLGRGRGRSGANVLTF.

This chain joins TRBV6-1 and TRBJ1-5; D call uncertain. Trimming removed 0 bases at V and 0 bases at J, with 9 bases between. The germline V gene encodes CDR1 MNHNS and CDR2 SASEGT. The CDR3 has 16 amino acids. Here the CDR3 reads CASSEALPDSNQPQHF. CDR3 nucleotide sequence: TGTGCCAGCAGTGAAGCGCTTCCAGATAGCAATCAGCCCCAGCATTTT.

The V gene is TRBV28, the J gene TRBJ2-4, with 8 bases that match TRBD2. Trimming removed 8 bases from V and 0 bases from J; junction bases left unmatched: 15. Germline V gives CDR1 MDHEN, CDR2 SYDVKM. This CDR3 is 18 amino acids long. The CDR3 nucleotides read TGTGCCAGCCGCTCCTTGGCGGGAGGACCTGCAGCCAAAAACATTCAGTACTTC. Its protein is CASRSLAGGPAAKNIQYF.

The V and J genes are TRBV7-6 and TRBJ2-7; 7 nucleotides align to TRBD1. Germline assignment: CDR1 SGHVS and CDR2 FNYEAQ. This CDR3 contains 13 residues. Trimming removed 5 bases from V and 0 bases from J; junction bases left unmatched: 1. The CDR3 DNA sequence: TGTGCCAGCAGCAACAGGGGCTCCTACGAGCAGTACTTC. Translated, it gives CASSNRGSYEQYF. Combining the CDR3 with reference TRBV7-6 and TRBJ2-7 gives the whole variable domain GAGVSQSPRYKVTKRGQDVALRCDPISGHVSLYWYRQALGQGPEFLTYFNYEAQQDKSGLPNDRFSAERPEGSISTLTIQRTEQRDSAMYRCASSNRGSYEQYFGPGTRLTVT.

The rearrangement uses TRBV19 and TRBJ2-5, with D perhaps matching TRBD2 (6 bases). This CDR3 region has 17 residues. Germline CDR1 and CDR2: LNHDA and SQIVND (reference sequence). The V gene lost 2 bases and the J gene lost 1 base, with 17 bases spanning the gap. The CDR3 sequence is CASSISRASVSQETQYF. Written as DNA, the CDR3 is TGTGCCAGTAGTATAAGTCGGGCTAGCGTAAGCCAAGAGACCCAGTACTTC.

The chain has TRBV30 and TRBJ2-6, with a weak D call TRBD1 (6 bases). The ends were cut back, 2 bases at V and 7 bases at J, with 18 bases in the middle. In germline, CDR1 is GTSNPN, CDR2 SVGIG (reference sequence). The CDR3 totals 16 residues. The CDR3 here is CAWSFQGPSRANVLTF. The CDR3 nucleotides read TGTGCCTGGAGTTTTCAGGGGCCCTCTCGAGCCAACGTCCTGACTTTC. The complete variable domain, with remaining parts taken from reference TRBV30 and TRBJ2-6, reads SQTIHQWPATLVQPVGSPLSLECTVEGTSNPNLYWYRQAAGRGLQLLFYSVGIGQISSEVPQNLSASRPQDRQFILSSKKLLLSDSGFYLCAWSFQGPSRANVLTFGAGSRLTVL.

The chain employs TRBV7-9 and TRBJ2-7; D possibly corresponds to TRBD1 (5 bases). CDR1 SEHNR and CDR2 FQNEAQ come from the germline V gene (reference sequence). V was clipped by 5 bases and J by 2 bases, with 10 bases between them. The length of the CDR3 is 13 residues. DNA of the CDR3: TGTGCCAGCAGCCCAGGGAAGCCCTACGAGCAGTACTTC. This sequence encodes CASSPGKPYEQYF.

V gene TRBV4-2 combines with J gene TRBJ2-1; 11 bases match TRBD2. Looked up from germline, CDR1 is LGHNA and CDR2 is YNFKEQ. The CDR3 sequence is 17 residues long. The junction had 8 bases not matched to a gene; V was cut back by 0 bases and J by 7 bases. In DNA form, the CDR3 reads TGTGCCAGCAGCCAAGATCCCCCTAGCGGGAGGAGGAATGAGCAGTTCTTC. As protein: CASSQDPPSGRRNEQFF.

The V gene is TRBV7-2, the J gene TRBJ2-5; D not resolved. Trimming left V 5 bases short and J 5 bases short, with 9 bases between. The germline CDR1 and CDR2 sequences are SGHTA and FQGNSA. This CDR3 contains 12 residues. The CDR3 coding sequence is TGTGCCAGCAGCGAAAGCTGGGAGACCCAGTACTTC. Its translation: CASSESWETQYF.

Concerning this clone: Other DNA sequences of this sample code for an identical CDR3. The V call is TRBV7-9, the J call TRBJ1-2; 8 nucleotides line up with TRBD1. Germline assignment: CDR1 SEHNR and CDR2 FQNEAQ (reference sequence). Losses at the gene ends were 4 bases for V and 2 bases for J; bases not matched to a gene: 3. This CDR3 is built from 14 residues. DNA for the CDR3: TGTGCCAGCAGCTCCCGGACAGGGAACTATGGCTACACCTTC. This encodes CASSSRTGNYGYTF.

This sequence joins TRBV27 and TRBJ2-3; 7 positions match TRBD2. Germline assignment: CDR1 MNHEY and CDR2 SMNVEV (reference sequence). The V segment lost 6 bases and the J segment 6 bases; nucleotides outside the gene matches: 9. CDR3 length equals 14 residues. CDR3 bases: TGTGCCAGCAGACTGGCGGGAGATCGGGATACGCAGTATTTT. Translating gives CASRLAGDRDTQYF.

J is TRBJ2-7 and V is TRBV10-3; 7 bases map to TRBD2. The CDR3 totals 21 residues. Germline CDR1 ENHRY, CDR2 SYGVKD. The V gene end was trimmed by 0 bases and the J gene end by 0 bases; junction bases not matched to a gene: 20. The CDR3 region is CAISESRGLADLLTDSYEQYF. The CDR3 coding sequence is TGTGCCATCAGTGAGTCAAGAGGCCTAGCGGACCTCCTGACCGACTCCTACGAGCAGTACTTC.

The rearrangement joins TRBV18 to TRBJ2-2, with TRBD1 identical over 8 bases. From germline, CDR1 is KGHSH and CDR2 LQKENI. This CDR3 has 14 residues. J lost 5 bases, V lost 3 bases, and 2 bases had no gene match. Here the CDR3 DNA reads TGTGCCAGCTCACCGGACAGGGAGACCGGGGAGCTGTTTTTT. Encoded protein: CASSPDRETGELFF.

The chain has TRBV30 and TRBJ2-3, with 7 bases identical to TRBD2. CDR3 size: 16 residues. Unmatched junction bases numbered 9, after V lost 1 base and J lost 2 bases. The V gene's germline CDR1 is GTSNPN and CDR2 SVGIG (reference sequence). Here the CDR3 reads CAWSGRGSGITDTQYF. CDR3 in DNA: TGTGCCTGGAGTGGCCGGGGGAGCGGGATCACAGATACGCAGTATTTT.

The rearrangement joins TRBV12-5 to TRBJ1-5; D is possibly TRBD1 (5 bases). Germline CDR1 and CDR2: LGHNT and FRNRAP. V lost 5 bases to trimming and J lost 1 base, with 6 bases between them. This CDR3 has 13 residues. The CDR3 nucleotides are TGTGCTAGTGGTCGACAGAGCAATCAGCCCCAGCATTTT. Translation: CASGRQSNQPQHF.